Shown below are 20 T cell receptor beta chains from a single sample sequenced in a study of T cell responses to AZD1222 COVID-19 vaccine. Produced via immunoSEQ multiplex PCR; TCRdb's table is partial and in-frame only. The sample lists fewer than 150,000 clones, roughly 87% occurring once. Source: peripheral blood, taken 28 days after the second AZD1222 dose. These receptors originate from an adult who received the AZD1222 COVID-19 vaccine.

The chain couples TRBV7-2 to TRBJ1-1; TRBD1 matches 8 bases. Germline lookup yields CDR1 SGHTA and CDR2 FQGNSA. Losses at the gene ends were 0 bases for V and 11 bases for J; bases not matched to a gene: 11. The CDR3 spans 15 residues. The CDR3 reads CASSLASGTGGKAFF. DNA for the CDR3: TGTGCCAGCAGCTTAGCGAGTGGAACAGGGGGAAAGGCTTTCTTT.

V usage is TRBV5-4 and J usage is TRBJ1-3, with a tentative D call TRBD1 (6 bases). The length of the CDR3 is 16 residues. Trimming pared 0 bases from V and 4 bases from J, leaving 14 bases between. The germline V gene encodes CDR1 SGHNT and CDR2 YYREEE (reference sequence). CDR3 sequence (DNA): TGTGCCAGCAGCTTGGACCGGGGGGCGGCAGGAAACACCATATATTTT. It is translated as CASSLDRGAAGNTIYF.

This clone was seen more than once but under ten times. The rearrangement uses TRBV6-1 and TRBJ1-2; D unresolved. Trimming stripped 3 bases from V and 1 base from J, with 12 bases between. This CDR3 is built from 15 residues. Looked up from germline, CDR1 is MNHNS and CDR2 is SASEGT. CDR3 nucleotide sequence: TGTGCCAGCAGTGACCCCGGAGGAGGTAACTATGGCTACACCTTC. Translating it yields CASSDPGGGNYGYTF.

The chain couples TRBV4-1 to TRBJ1-5; TRBD1 matches at 10 bases. Germline lookup yields CDR1 MGHRA and CDR2 YSYEKL. V lost 2 bases to trimming and J lost 7 bases; unmatched junction nucleotides: 8. This CDR3 spans 16 amino acids. DNA for the CDR3: TGCGCCAGCAGCCAACAGACAGGGGGCGGTTGGCAGCCCCAGCATTTT. Protein product: CASSQQTGGGWQPQHF.

The V gene is TRBV5-6, the J gene TRBJ1-3; D not certain. This CDR3 has 15 residues. Trimming removed 4 bases from V and 0 bases from J, with 11 bases in between. Germline CDR1 is SGHDT and CDR2 is YYEEEE. The DNA of the CDR3 is TGTGCCAGCAGCCTCGGCGGCTCCTCTGGAAACACCATATATTTT. The encoded protein is CASSLGGSSGNTIYF.

This rearrangement joins TRBV3-1 (or the pseudogene TRBV3-2) to TRBJ2-7; no firm D call. Germline-derived CDR1 and CDR2 are LGHDT and YNNKEL (reference sequence). There are 13 residues in the CDR3. The V end was cut by 5 bases, the J end by 3 bases, with 11 bases between. The CDR3 sequence: CASSLRTVYEQYF. The CDR3 nucleotides read TGTGCCAGCAGCTTAAGGACCGTCTACGAGCAGTACTTC.

V is TRBV30 and J is TRBJ1-5, with unresolved D. Trimming pared 3 bases from V and 2 bases from J, leaving 11 bases between. The germline V gene has CDR1 GTSNPN and CDR2 SVGIG (reference sequence). This CDR3 has 14 residues. This chain's CDR3 is CAWSTLAGNQPQHF. DNA of the CDR3: TGTGCCTGGAGCACACTGGCGGGCAATCAGCCCCAGCATTTT.

This chain's CDR3 is CASGLSGAPQETQYF. In DNA, the CDR3 is TGTGCTAGTGGTTTGTCGGGGGCGCCCCAAGAGACCCAGTACTTC. This chain uses TRBV12-5 with TRBJ2-5; D may be TRBD1 or TRBD2 (6 bases each). V shed 2 bases and J shed 1 base, with 11 bases lying between them. The germline CDR1 and CDR2 sequences are LGHNT and FRNRAP. The CDR3 has 15 residues.

The chain uses TRBV3-1 (or the pseudogene TRBV3-2) and TRBJ2-5, with D unclear. The CDR3 spans 11 residues. Germline V gives CDR1 LGHDT, CDR2 YNNKEL (reference sequence). Trimming left V 5 bases short and J 2 bases short, with 3 bases between. The CDR3 reads CASSSQETQYF. In DNA form, the CDR3 reads TGTGCCAGCAGCTCGCAAGAGACCCAGTACTTC.

This chain uses TRBV6-5 with TRBJ1-1; D unresolved. Trimming took 6 bases from V and 1 from J, leaving 3 bases between them. Germline CDR1 reads MNHEY; CDR2 reads SVGAGI. CDR3 length equals 11 residues. In nucleotides, the CDR3 is TGTGCCAGCAGGAGGAACACTGAAGCTTTCTTT. Translating it yields CASRRNTEAFF.

This clone has only a few counts. Additional DNA sequences in this sample encode the identical CDR3. The chain is built from TRBV30 and TRBJ1-5; D might be TRBD1 (6 bases). Trimming stripped 5 bases from V and 4 bases from J, with 9 bases between. Germline values: CDR1 GTSNPN, CDR2 SVGIG (reference sequence). The CDR3 is 12 residues long. Here the CDR3 reads CAWDRNNQPQHF. The DNA of the CDR3 is TGTGCCTGGGACAGGAATAATCAGCCCCAGCATTTT.

The chain carries TRBV7-3 and TRBJ2-2, with D tentatively TRBD2 (5 bases). Germline CDR1 reads SGHTA; CDR2 reads FQGTGA. The V and J ends lost 5 bases and 6 bases respectively, with 10 bases between them. CDR3 length: 13 residues. Here the CDR3 DNA reads TGTGCCAGCAGCGCGAACGGGGCCGGGGAGCTGTTTTTT. Translation gives CASSANGAGELFF.

The CDR3 loop reads CASSPTSGRSETQYF. In DNA form, the CDR3 reads TGTGCCAGCTCACCAACTAGCGGGAGATCGGAGACCCAGTACTTC. The V gene is TRBV18, the J gene TRBJ2-5, with 11 bases matching TRBD2. Germline-derived CDR1 and CDR2 are KGHSH and LQKENI. The trim removed 2 bases at V and 5 bases at J, leaving 4 bases unmatched. There are 15 residues in the CDR3.

The chain recombines TRBV4-2 with TRBJ1-1; maybe TRBD1 (6 bases). The CDR3 spans 16 residues. Trimming shortened V by 0 bases and J by 4 bases, and 15 bases separated the two germline ends. CDR1 is LGHNA and CDR2 is YNFKEQ in the germline V gene. For the CDR3, the DNA is TGTGCCAGCAGCCAAGAATCAGGGGTCTTGGGCACTGAAGCTTTCTTT. Translation: CASSQESGVLGTEAFF.

The chain recombines TRBV7-2 with TRBJ1-5; the D is unclear. CDR1 is SGHTA and CDR2 is FQGNSA in the germline V gene. V lost 0 bases to trimming and J lost 2 bases, with 11 bases between them. The CDR3 is 16 residues long. CDR3 coding DNA: TGTGCCAGCAGCTTAGCAGTCTCGCGGGGCAATCAGCCCCAGCATTTT. Protein: CASSLAVSRGNQPQHF. Full variable domain (missing parts from reference TRBV7-2 and TRBJ1-5): GAGVSQSPSNKVTEKGKDVELRCDPISGHTALYWYRQSLGQGLEFLIYFQGNSAPDKSGLPSDRFSAERTGGSVSTLTIQRTQQEDSAVYLCASSLAVSRGNQPQHFGDGTRLSIL.

This clone was seen just once. The V call is TRBV3-1 (or the pseudogene TRBV3-2), the J call TRBJ2-1, with 10 bases aligning to TRBD1. V was clipped by 2 bases and J by 5 bases; unmatched bases: 6. CDR3 length: 16 residues. The germline gives CDR1 LGHDT, CDR2 YNNKEL (reference sequence). The CDR3 nucleotides are TGTGCCAGCAGCCAACCCGGGACAGGGGCTGACAATGAGCAGTTCTTC. It yields the protein CASSQPGTGADNEQFF.

This clone has just one count. The J gene is TRBJ1-1, the V gene TRBV5-6; 10 bases align to TRBD1. Per germline, CDR1 SGHDT and CDR2 YYEEEE. V shed 3 bases, J shed 7 bases, and the junction held 9 bases outside the gene matches. This CDR3 is built from 15 residues. The CDR3 protein is CASSSLSTGGSEAFF. The CDR3 DNA reads TGTGCCAGCAGCTCGTTGTCGACAGGGGGCAGTGAAGCTTTCTTT.

The chain recombines TRBV18 with TRBJ1-1, with unresolved D. The CDR3 contains 14 residues. V was cut by 3 bases and J by 0 bases, with 8 bases left in between. Germline V gene sequence: CDR1 KGHSH, CDR2 LQKENI. In DNA form, the CDR3 reads TGTGCCAGCTCACCTCCAAGCATGAACACTGAAGCTTTCTTT. It codes for CASSPPSMNTEAFF.

This clone appeared a single time. The CDR3 here is CASSQLTGPNYGYTF. CDR3 bases: TGTGCCAGCAGCCAATTGACAGGACCTAACTATGGCTACACCTTC. V is TRBV3-1 (or the pseudogene TRBV3-2) and J is TRBJ1-2; the D gene is possibly TRBD1 (6 bases). V was shortened by 2 bases and J by 0 bases, with 10 bases between the two germline ends. The germline CDR1 and CDR2 sequences are LGHDT and YNNKEL (reference sequence). The length of the CDR3 is 15 residues.

The chain is built from TRBV6-5 and TRBJ2-2, with 11 bases aligning to TRBD1. Germline V CDR1 and CDR2: MNHEY, SVGAGI. CDR3 size: 16 residues. V dropped 4 bases and J dropped 3; count of bases not matched to a gene: 4. In nucleotides, the CDR3 is TGTGCCAGCAGTTCCCGGACAGGGGGCGACACCGGGGAGCTGTTTTTT. It codes for CASSSRTGGDTGELFF.